The 8 T cell receptor beta chains given below trace back to one sample, sequenced in a study of blood T cell repertoires in COVID-19. Measured with immunoSEQ multiplex PCR; TCRdb has only the in-frame clones, and not every one. The data contain roughly 100,000 clones, 79% of them seen just once; the ten biggest clones take up around a sixth. The sequenced material came from peripheral blood. The receptors here all came from a woman aged 80 or over with active or convalescent COVID-19.

The sample holds a few counts of this clone. J is TRBJ2-7 and V is TRBV18, with 8 positions matching TRBD1. Trimming at V came to 4 bases and at J to 4 bases, leaving 9 bases not matched to a gene. CDR3 length equals 15 residues. Germline values: CDR1 KGHSH, CDR2 LQKENI. The CDR3 region has the DNA TGTGCCAGCTCACTATTGACAGGGGAAGGTTACGAGCAGTACTTC. This encodes CASSLLTGEGYEQYF.

This clone is a singleton in its sample. The rearrangement links TRBV9 to TRBJ1-2; 9 bases match TRBD1. After removal of 0 bases from V and 7 bases from J, the junction contained 10 bases not matched to a gene. The germline gives CDR1 SGDLS, CDR2 YYNGEE. The CDR3 extends over 16 amino acids. DNA of the CDR3: TGTGCCAGCAGCGTAGTGTTAGGGGGGACAGGGAGTGGCTACACCTTC. Its protein is CASSVVLGGTGSGYTF.

The gene calls are TRBV5-4 and TRBJ2-7; a possible D gene is TRBD2 (6 bases). Trimming took off 0 bases at V and 0 bases at J, with 10 bases between the two ends. CDR1 SGHNT and CDR2 YYREEE come from the germline V gene (reference sequence). The CDR3 consists of 15 residues. The CDR3 DNA is TGTGCCAGCAGCTTGGCCGGGGGAAGCTCCTACGAGCAGTACTTC. Its protein is CASSLAGGSSYEQYF.

This clone showed up just a few times. V gene TRBV10-1 combines with J gene TRBJ2-1; TRBD2 aligns across 8 bases. V lost 4 bases and J lost 6; bases outside the gene matches: 5. Germline V gene data show CDR1 as WNHNN and CDR2 as SYGVQD (reference sequence). The CDR3 has 14 amino acids. CDR3 bases: TGCGCCAGCAGTGGTCCGGGAGGGAGCAATGAGCAGTTCTTC. Protein sequence: CASSGPGGSNEQFF.

This clone appeared a few times. The V gene is TRBV12-3 or TRBV12-4, the J gene TRBJ2-4; 7 bases map to TRBD1. J was trimmed by 5 bases and V by 4 bases; bases with no gene match: 2. This CDR3 comprises 13 residues. CDR3 protein: CASSWGTENIQYF. The CDR3 DNA follows: TGTGCCAGCAGTTGGGGGACAGAAAACATTCAGTACTTC.

This clone showed up just once. This chain uses TRBV9 with TRBJ2-7; 7 bases line up with TRBD1. Germline V gives CDR1 SGDLS, CDR2 YYNGEE. This CDR3 has 15 amino acids. V lost 3 bases to trimming and J lost 2 bases; unmatched junction nucleotides: 8. The CDR3 loop is CASSGHRDSPYEQYF. In nucleotides, the CDR3 is TGTGCCAGCAGCGGACACCGGGACAGCCCCTACGAGCAGTACTTC. The full variable domain, completed using reference TRBV9 and TRBJ2-7, is DSGVTQTPKHLITATGQRVTLRCSPRSGDLSVYWYQQSLDQGLQFLIQYYNGEERAKGNILERFSAQQFPDLHSELNLSSLELGDSALYFCASSGHRDSPYEQYFGPGTRLTVT.

The rearrangement joins TRBV14 to TRBJ2-3; D is unresolved. The CDR3 extends over 14 amino acids. CDR1 is SGHDN, CDR2 FVKESK, per germline. Trimming stripped 2 bases from V and 4 bases from J, with 10 bases between. DNA of the CDR3: TGTGCCAGCAGCCAACTTAGTCAGGCAGATACGCAGTATTTT. It translates to CASSQLSQADTQYF.

CDR3 in amino acids: CASSALGAGETQYF. The CDR3 coding sequence is TGTGCCAGCAGCGCACTAGGGGCGGGGGAGACCCAGTACTTC. V is TRBV9 and J is TRBJ2-5, with D possibly TRBD2 on 6 matching bases. This CDR3 spans 14 amino acids. V gave up 3 bases and J gave up 5 bases, with 14 bases separating them. Germline V gene data show CDR1 as SGDLS and CDR2 as YYNGEE. Variable domain in full (rest from reference TRBV9 and TRBJ2-5): DSGVTQTPKHLITATGQRVTLRCSPRSGDLSVYWYQQSLDQGLQFLIQYYNGEERAKGNILERFSAQQFPDLHSELNLSSLELGDSALYFCASSALGAGETQYFGPGTRLLVL.